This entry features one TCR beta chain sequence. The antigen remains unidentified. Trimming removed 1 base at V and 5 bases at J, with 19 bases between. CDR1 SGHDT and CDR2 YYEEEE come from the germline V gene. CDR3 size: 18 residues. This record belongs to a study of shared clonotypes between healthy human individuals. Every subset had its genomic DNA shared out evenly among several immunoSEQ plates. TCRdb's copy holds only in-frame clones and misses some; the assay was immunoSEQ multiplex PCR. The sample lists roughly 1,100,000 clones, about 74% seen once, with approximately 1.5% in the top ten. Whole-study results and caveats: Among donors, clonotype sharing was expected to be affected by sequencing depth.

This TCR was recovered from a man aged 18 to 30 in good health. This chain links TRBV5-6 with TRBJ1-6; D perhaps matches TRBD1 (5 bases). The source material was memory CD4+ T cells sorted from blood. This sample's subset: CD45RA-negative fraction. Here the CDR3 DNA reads TGTGCCAGCAGCTTGCAAAAGCCGGGGGAATTAAATAATTCACCCCTCCACTTT. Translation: CASSLQKPGELNNSPLHF.